This T cell receptor (beta chain) was sequenced during a study of cytomegalovirus exposure and HLA in healthy donors. Across the study: Early released data comprised tens of millions of unique TCRs from HLA-typed donors. Study-level findings and limits: Follow-up analysis found HLA locus-dependent TCR association rates, highest for DRB1 and lowest for HLA-C.

This PCR relied on a set of 60 Vbeta primers and 13 Jbeta primers. The method was immunoSEQ multiplex PCR; TCRdb's version includes in-frame clones alone and lacks a portion of them. The sample yields around 280,000 clones, approximately 90% seen once. On this clone itself: Its specificity is unknown.

The TCR sequence derives from a woman aged 18-29 years in good health and CMV-seronegative. The sample comprised PBMCs.

CDR3 loop: CASSEAGGDTEAFF. Here the CDR3 DNA reads TGTGCCAGCAGTGAAGCCGGGGGGGACACTGAAGCTTTCTTT. V and J are TRBV6-1 and TRBJ1-1; D might be TRBD1 (5 bases). V dropped 0 bases and J dropped 3 bases, with 8 bases sitting between them. This CDR3 is 14 amino acids long. CDR1 and CDR2 (germline): MNHNS, SASEGT.